The rows below give T cell receptor beta chains drawn from one sample of a study of T cell responses to AZD1222 COVID-19 vaccine. The protocol was immunoSEQ multiplex PCR, while the TCRdb copy is restricted to in-frame clones and leaves out a portion. Found here are about 160,000 clones, more than 80% of them singletons; the top ten hold about 3.3%. The sequences come from peripheral blood, collected 28 days after the second AZD1222 dose. All receptors come from an adult who received the AZD1222 COVID-19 vaccine. Both conserved end residues are part of each CDR3. D genes are given only for firm matches. Only part of the rows carry a size: once, few, many, or a class if the clone is expanded.

>NA|TRBV10-3|TRBJ2-1|TRBD2
TGTGCCATCAGTGAGTGGACTAGCGAACTCTACAATGAGCAGTTCTTC
CAISEWTSELYNEQFF
>NA|TRBV3-1/TRBV3-2|TRBJ1-5|NA
TGTGCCAGCAGCCAAAGGGGGTCGGGTCAGCCCCAGCATTTT
CASSQRGSGQPQHF
>NA|TRBV12-3/TRBV12-4|TRBJ1-2|NA
TGTGCCAGCAGTCGCCCCCCGAATGATGGCTACACCTTC
CASSRPPNDGYTF
>NA|TRBV6-5|TRBJ2-1|NA
TGTGCCAGCAGTTCCACGGGGGTTTACAATGAGCAGTTCTTC
CASSSTGVYNEQFF
>NA|TRBV18|TRBJ1-6|TRBD1
TGTGCCAGCCGCGACAGGGGTGGGAATTCACCCCTCCACTTT
CASRDRGGNSPLHF
>NA|TRBV14|TRBJ1-6|TRBD1
TGTGCCAGCAGAGAATACAGGGGATTGGGAAATTCACCCCTCCACTTT
CASREYRGLGNSPLHF
>once|TRBV7-2|TRBJ1-1|TRBD1
TGTGCCAGCAGCTTGGGAACAGGGGTAGGCGGCACTGAAGCTTTCTTT
CASSLGTGVGGTEAFF
>few|TRBV6-1|TRBJ1-1|NA
TGTGCCAGCAGTGAAGCATGGGTGGGGGACATAAACACTGAAGCTTTCTTT
CASSEAWVGDINTEAFF
>NA|TRBV20-1|TRBJ1-4|TRBD1
TGCAGTGCTAGTCCCACAGGGGGCGCGGGTGAAAAACTGTTTTTT
CSASPTGGAGEKLFF
>NA|TRBV18|TRBJ1-3|TRBD1
TGTGCCAGCTCCCTTTTGGGACAGGAAGAGGCCATATATTTT
CASSLLGQEEAIYF
>NA|TRBV30|TRBJ1-2|NA
TGTGCCTCTACAAGGGGGGAAATCTCAGGCTACACCTTC
CASTRGEISGYTF
>NA|TRBV7-8|TRBJ2-3|NA
TGTGCCAGCAGCTTATTGGCGCGGCCGAGCACAGATACGCAGTATTTT
CASSLLARPSTDTQYF
>NA|TRBV25-1|TRBJ2-1|NA
TGTGCCAGCAGTGAGGCCAGGGGGGGGCACAATGAGCAGTTCTTC
CASSEARGGHNEQFF
>few|TRBV19|TRBJ2-2|NA
TGTGCCAGTAGCGGGAGTGCGAACACCGGGGAGCTGTTTTTT
CASSGSANTGELFF
>NA|TRBV29-1|TRBJ1-2|NA
TGCAGCGTTGACCGGCAGAACTATGGCTACACCTTC
CSVDRQNYGYTF
>once|TRBV7-2|TRBJ2-6|NA
TGTGCCAGCAGCTTAGTACGTCAGTCCTCTGGGGCCAACGTCCTGACTTTC
CASSLVRQSSGANVLTF
>NA|TRBV15|TRBJ1-4|NA
TGTGCCACCAGCACAGGACGGACAACTAATGAAAAACTGTTTTTT
CATSTGRTTNEKLFF
>NA|TRBV27|TRBJ1-2|TRBD1
TGTGCCAGTTCACCGGGACAGGGCCATGGCTACACCTTC
CASSPGQGHGYTF
>NA|TRBV3-1/TRBV3-2|TRBJ2-7|TRBD2
TGTGCCAGCAGCCAAGATGGGACTAGTGCGCAGTACTTC
CASSQDGTSAQYF
>NA|TRBV29-1|TRBJ2-1|TRBD2
TGCAGCGTTGAAGGCCTAGCGGGAGGGAAGTCCTACAATGAGCAGTTCTTC
CSVEGLAGGKSYNEQFF
>NA|TRBV3-1/TRBV3-2|TRBJ2-2|NA
TGTGCCAGCAGCCCGGCAAGCACCGGGGAGCTGTTTTTT
CASSPASTGELFF
>NA|TRBV3-1/TRBV3-2|TRBJ2-3|NA
TGTGCCAGCAGCCCCGCAAGGTCCGGCGCAGATACGCAGTATTTT
CASSPARSGADTQYF
>NA|TRBV20-1|TRBJ2-7|TRBD2
TGCAGTGCTAGTGAAGGGACTAGCGTAAGACGCCACGAGCAGTACTTC
CSASEGTSVRRHEQYF
>NA|TRBV7-2|TRBJ2-7|NA
TGTGCCAGCAGCTTAGCGGCCGGCTACGAGCAGTACTTC
CASSLAAGYEQYF
>NA|TRBV11-1|TRBJ2-1|NA
TGTGCCAGCAGCTTAGCAGGGTCCAATGAGCAGTTCTTC
CASSLAGSNEQFF
>once|TRBV5-1|TRBJ2-1|NA
TGCGCCAGCAGCTTGGACGGTTACAATGAGCAGTTCTTC
CASSLDGYNEQFF
>NA|TRBV5-4|TRBJ2-1|TRBD2
TGTGCCAGCAGCCAACGGACTAGCGGCCCTAATGAGCAGTTCTTC
CASSQRTSGPNEQFF
>once|TRBV7-8|TRBJ2-3|NA
TGTGCCAGCAGCTTCGGGGACAACCTTAGCACAGATACGCAGTATTTT
CASSFGDNLSTDTQYF
>NA|TRBV27|TRBJ2-1|TRBD1
TGTGCCAGCAGCTTGGGGACAGACAATGAGCAGTTCTTC
CASSLGTDNEQFF
>few|TRBV19|TRBJ1-5|NA
TGTGCCAGTGGCTACAGGAATAGCAATCAGCCCCAGCATTTT
CASGYRNSNQPQHF
>once|TRBV9|TRBJ2-3|TRBD2
TGTGCCAGCAGCACTCAGCGGGGGACAGATACGCAGTATTTT
CASSTQRGTDTQYF
>NA|TRBV3-1/TRBV3-2|TRBJ1-5|TRBD1
TGTGCCAGCAGCCCTGGACAGGGAAGGCAGCCCCAGCATTTT
CASSPGQGRQPQHF
>NA|TRBV19|TRBJ1-5|TRBD1
TGTGCCAGTAGTCCACAGGGGGCAGGCAATCAGCCCCAGCATTTT
CASSPQGAGNQPQHF
>NA|TRBV7-9|TRBJ1-2|NA
TGTGCCAGCAGCTTAGATCTGAGGGAAATATTCGGTGACTATGGCTACACCTTC
CASSLDLREIFGDYGYTF
>NA|TRBV11-1|TRBJ2-5|NA
TGTGCCAGCAGCTTGATGAGCGGAGCAGAGACCCAGTACTTC
CASSLMSGAETQYF
>NA|TRBV20-1|TRBJ2-3|NA
TGCAGTGCTAGTAATGACGGGAGTTCAGATACGCAGTATTTT
CSASNDGSSDTQYF
>few|TRBV13|TRBJ2-7|TRBD2
TGTGCCAGCAGCAAAGGTTTCGTAGAGCGGGGCTACGAGCAGTACTTC
CASSKGFVERGYEQYF
>NA|TRBV27|TRBJ2-5|TRBD2
TGTGCCAGCGGAGGGCTAGCGGGAGGAGAAGAGACCCAGTACTTC
CASGGLAGGEETQYF
>NA|TRBV7-6|TRBJ2-4|NA
TGTGCCAGCAGCCGTTCTAATGGGGAGGCCAAAAACATTCAGTACTTC
CASSRSNGEAKNIQYF
>NA|TRBV15|TRBJ1-1|TRBD1
TGTGCCACCAGCTTTGGGAGGACAGGAAACACTGAAGCTTTCTTT
CATSFGRTGNTEAFF
>NA|TRBV2|TRBJ2-1|TRBD2
TGTGCCAGCAGTGATGGGCTAGCGGGAATCGATGAGCAGTTCTTC
CASSDGLAGIDEQFF
>NA|TRBV2|TRBJ1-5|TRBD1
TGTGCCAGCGTGGCTGACAGGGGGGGTCAGAGTCAGCCCCAGCATTTT
CASVADRGGQSQPQHF
>NA|TRBV7-2|TRBJ2-5|NA
TGTGCCAGCAGCTTAGATCTCCAGGTACGGACCGAGACCCAGTACTTC
CASSLDLQVRTETQYF
>NA|TRBV2|TRBJ2-7|TRBD1
TGTGCCAGCAGTGAAGACAGGGGTAACTACGAGCAGTACTTC
CASSEDRGNYEQYF
>few|TRBV12-3/TRBV12-4|TRBJ1-2|NA
TGTGCCAGCAGTTTAGACAGGGTCTATGGCTACACCTTC
CASSLDRVYGYTF
>once|TRBV19|TRBJ2-7|TRBD2
TGTGCCAGTAGTAAGGTGGGAGTTAGCGGGAGGGCCTACGAGCAGTACTTC
CASSKVGVSGRAYEQYF
>NA|TRBV30|TRBJ2-3|NA
TGTGCCTGGAGTGTAGCAGGAATCTCCTCTGATACGCAGTATTTT
CAWSVAGISSDTQYF
>medium-sized|TRBV19|TRBJ2-4|TRBD2
TGTGCCAGTAGTTGGGCCGAGCGGGAGGTTAACATTCAGTACTTC
CASSWAEREVNIQYF
>NA|TRBV4-1|TRBJ1-2|NA
TGCGCCAGCGGAGAACAGCCTGGCTACACCTTC
CASGEQPGYTF